Listed below are T cell receptor beta chains from one sample, sequenced in a study of Graves' ophthalmopathy and Graves' hyperthyroidism. TCRdb independently ran MiXCR on the multiplex PCR reads; one entry per CDR3 protein. The table shows 500,000 to 600,000 distinct CDR3 sequences, with roughly 40% occurring only once. The sequencing sample was made of peripheral blood or thyroid tissue (not recorded which). The receptors originated from an adult man with Graves' hyperthyroidism. Each CDR3 is given with its conserved first and last residue. The D gene is left open where the match is weak. A row's size may be missing; if present it is once, few, many or a size class.

v_gene	abundance	j_gene	d_gene	CDR3nt	CDR3aa
TRBV19	-	TRBJ1-1	-	TGTGCCAGTAATGTCCGAGACACTGAAGCTTTCTTT	CASNVRDTEAFF
TRBV14	many	TRBJ2-7	-	TGTGCCAGCAGCCAATGGCAGGGGTCCTACGAGCAGTACTTC	CASSQWQGSYEQYF
TRBV19	-	TRBJ1-5	-	TGTGCCGGGAACAGGGTTGGCGGCAATCAGCCCCAGCATTTT	CAGNRVGGNQPQHF
TRBV29-1	-	TRBJ1-1	-	TGCAGCTTGGACGGTGGGGGCCTGAACACTGAAGCTTTCTTT	CSLDGGGLNTEAFF
TRBV12-3/TRBV12-4	few	TRBJ2-7	TRBD1	TGTGCCAGCAGTTTTACAGGGGCTTTCGAGCAGTACTTC	CASSFTGAFEQYF
TRBV15	-	TRBJ2-7	TRBD1	TGTGCCACCGGAGACAGGGCTTCCTACGAGCAGTACTTC	CATGDRASYEQYF
TRBV2	many	TRBJ1-6	-	TGTGCCAGCAGTGCAACTGGGACGTTGGATTCACCCCTCCACTTT	CASSATGTLDSPLHF
TRBV5-6	many	TRBJ2-7	TRBD2	TGTGCCAGCAGCTCAGGACTAGTCTACGAGCAGTACTTC	CASSSGLVYEQYF
TRBV7-9	few	TRBJ2-5	TRBD2	TGTGCCAGCAGCTCACCGACTAGCGGGGTGTACCAAGAGACCCAGTACTTC	CASSSPTSGVYQETQYF
TRBV29-1	few	TRBJ2-1	TRBD2	TGCAGCGGTGGACTAGGGATTCCGAATGAGCAGTTCTTC	CSGGLGIPNEQFF
TRBV7-2	many	TRBJ2-7	TRBD1	TGTGCCAGCAGCTTAATTGGGACAGGGGCCTACGAGCAGTACTTC	CASSLIGTGAYEQYF
TRBV13	many	TRBJ1-1	-	TGTGCCAGCACCGAGACAAGCAACTTGAACACTGAAGCTTTCTTT	CASTETSNLNTEAFF
TRBV2	-	TRBJ2-3	TRBD2	TGTGCCAGCAGCCACTGGCGGGAGTACAGCACAGATACGCAGTATTTT	CASSHWREYSTDTQYF
TRBV20-1	-	TRBJ2-7	-	TGCAGTGCTAGAGAGGGGGGTCTCACCGCCGGGCAGTACTTC	CSAREGGLTAGQYF
TRBV2	-	TRBJ1-4	-	TGTGCCAGCAGCCGACAGGAAGGGGCAACTAATGAAAAACTGTTTTTT	CASSRQEGATNEKLFF
TRBV24-1	-	TRBJ2-7	TRBD1	TGTGCCACCAAGATACGGGACAGCCAAAGGACAGACCGGTACGAGCAGTACTTC	CATKIRDSQRTDRYEQYF
TRBV7-2	once	TRBJ2-5	-	TGTGCCAGCAGCTTAGCGTCAGGGCCACAAGAGACCCAGTACTTC	CASSLASGPQETQYF
TRBV14	-	TRBJ1-3	-	TGTGCCAGCAGCCAGAGGAGGGGCTTTGGAAACACCATATATTTT	CASSQRRGFGNTIYF
TRBV20-1	few	TRBJ2-2	TRBD2	TGCAGTGCTCTTAGCGGGGGGAACACCGGGGAGCTGTTTTTT	CSALSGGNTGELFF
TRBV7-8	-	TRBJ2-5	-	TGTGTCAGCAGCTTATTGCGCCTCCAAGAGACCCAGTGCTTC	CVSSLLRLQETQCF
TRBV19	-	TRBJ2-7	-	TGTGCCAGTAGTATGGGCTGGGGCTGGCCTAACGAGCAGTACTTC	CASSMGWGWPNEQYF
TRBV20-1	-	TRBJ1-1	TRBD1	TGCAGTGCTGGTAAGGAGACAGGGTGGAACACTGCAGCTTTCTTT	CSAGKETGWNTAAFF
TRBV29-1	many	TRBJ1-2	-	TGCAGCGACCCACCCCGAGGGGATGGCTACACCTTC	CSDPPRGDGYTF
TRBV7-9	once	TRBJ1-1	-	TGTGCCAGCAGCCGGGCGGTGTACAATGAGCAGTTCTTT	CASSRAVYNEQFF
TRBV7-8	-	TRBJ1-6	-	TGTGCCAGCAGCGGGGGGGGCTATAATTCACCCCTCCACTTT	CASSGGGYNSPLHF
TRBV9	many	TRBJ1-1	TRBD1	TGTGCCAGCAGCGTAGCGGACAGGGGACCGGATGAAGCTTTCTTT	CASSVADRGPDEAFF
TRBV10-2	many	TRBJ1-1	-	TGCGCCAGCAGTGACCAATTGAACACTGAAGCTTTCTTT	CASSDQLNTEAFF
TRBV10-3	-	TRBJ2-2	-	TGTGCCATCAGGGACGGGAGAGGCACCGGGGAGCTGTTTTTT	CAIRDGRGTGELFF
TRBV29-1	many	TRBJ2-7	-	TGCAGCGTTGAAGTCGATGGGGGCGAGCAGTACTTC	CSVEVDGGEQYF
TRBV11-3	-	TRBJ2-7	-	TGTGCCAGCAGCTTAGAAGGGGGGGAGTCCTACGAGCAGTACTTC	CASSLEGGESYEQYF
TRBV2	-	TRBJ1-3	-	TGTGCCAGCAGTGGACTAGCGGGAGGGGCGAACACCATATATTTT	CASSGLAGGANTIYF
TRBV9	many	TRBJ2-5	TRBD2	TGTGCCAGCAGCGTACTAGCGGAAGAGACCCAGTACTTC	CASSVLAEETQYF
TRBV7-9	many	TRBJ2-7	TRBD2	TGTGCCAGCAGCTTAACCGGCGGGGGGGTAGGCGAGCAGTACTTC	CASSLTGGGVGEQYF
TRBV19	many	TRBJ1-1	-	TGTGCCAGTAAGAGGCGGTGGCAGGGAGGGTGGGGCACTGAAGCTTTCTTT	CASKRRWQGGWGTEAFF